This TCR beta chain was observed in a study of cytomegalovirus exposure and HLA in healthy donors. Study-wide points: Among TCR beta chains, those listed as cytomegalovirus-associated numbered about 160.

This CDR3 comprises 15 residues. V trimming: 5 bases; J trimming: 5 bases; junction bases outside the gene matches: 8. Germline CDR1 is SGHTA and CDR2 is FQGTGA. This clone was seen once. The antigen remains unidentified. The primer mix had 60 Vbeta and 13 Jbeta primers. Here immunoSEQ multiplex PCR was the method, and the copy in TCRdb shows in-frame clones only, minus some. The repertoire holds some 130,000 clones, with over 60% as singletons. Input material: PBMCs. This chain joins TRBV7-3 and TRBJ2-1, with 8 bases aligning to TRBD1. The clonotype originates from a male donor in good health and CMV-seropositive. CDR3 region: CASSIGTGANNEQFF. The DNA for the CDR3 is TGTGCCAGCAGCATCGGGACAGGCGCTAACAATGAGCAGTTCTTC.